These 26 T cell receptor beta chains originate from one sample sequenced in a study of cytomegalovirus exposure and HLA in healthy donors. This table comes from immunoSEQ multiplex PCR, and its TCRdb copy is limited to in-frame clones, with some not included. The data contain approximately 230,000 clones, less than 90% of them singletons. The material sequenced was PBMCs. All receptors come from a man between 18 and 29 years old in good health and CMV-seropositive.

The chain couples TRBV19 to TRBJ2-5; 12 nucleotides align to TRBD2. The CDR3 is 15 residues long. V shed 4 bases and J 7 bases; nucleotides not matched to a gene: 7. From germline, CDR1 is LNHDA and CDR2 SQIVND (reference sequence). The CDR3 DNA reads TGTGCCAGTAGTAGAACTAGCGGGAGGTTCGGGACCCAGTACTTC. This translates into CASSRTSGRFGTQYF.

V usage is TRBV18 and J usage is TRBJ2-1; D uncertain. Germline values: CDR1 KGHSH, CDR2 LQKENI. The CDR3 contains 11 residues. V shed 5 bases and J shed 7 bases, with 6 bases lying between them. This CDR3 is CASSLENEQFF. As DNA, the CDR3 is TGTGCCAGCTCATTAGAGAATGAGCAGTTCTTC.

The V gene is TRBV7-9, the J gene TRBJ1-2, with D possibly TRBD1 on 5 matching bases. V lost 5 bases and J 4 bases, leaving 14 bases between the germline ends. This CDR3 comprises 14 residues. CDR1 SEHNR and CDR2 FQNEAQ come from the germline V gene (reference sequence). The CDR3 DNA sequence: TGTGCCAGCAGCGCCGGGGGTGGTAGCTATGGCTACACCTTC. This translates into CASSAGGGSYGYTF.

The J gene is TRBJ2-5, the V gene TRBV6-4; D call uncertain. Germline CDR1 reads MRHNA; CDR2 reads SNTAGT. The CDR3 covers 15 residues. V was cut by 5 bases and J by 5 bases, with 18 bases left in between. CDR3 region: CASSTHGLPGETQYF. In DNA, the CDR3 is TGTGCCAGCAGTACCCACGGTCTCCCTGGGGAGACCCAGTACTTC.

The chain recombines TRBV4-3 with TRBJ2-5; tentative D call: TRBD2 (7 bases). Between the trimmed V and J ends, which lost 0 bases and 5 bases, there was a span of 13 bases. The germline V gene encodes CDR1 LGHNA and CDR2 YSLEER. The CDR3 has 15 residues. In nucleotides, the CDR3 is TGCGCCAGCAGCCAAGATCAACGGGGGGCGGAGACCCAGTACTTC. This codes for CASSQDQRGAETQYF.

The chain couples TRBV19 to TRBJ1-2; 7 bases are a match to TRBD1. Germline CDR1 is LNHDA and CDR2 is SQIVND (reference sequence). The CDR3 has 15 amino acids. Losses at the gene ends were 6 bases for V and 4 bases for J; bases not matched to a gene: 11. The DNA of the CDR3 is TGTGCCAGTAGGAAACCGAGACAGGGCGCCTATGGCTACACCTTC. Its translation: CASRKPRQGAYGYTF.

The rearrangement links TRBV4-1 to TRBJ1-5; no clear D gene. From germline, CDR1 is MGHRA and CDR2 YSYEKL. V was clipped by 0 bases and J by 7 bases, with 10 bases between them. The CDR3 is made up of 14 amino acids. This CDR3 is CASSQEVAAQPQHF. The DNA for the CDR3 is TGCGCCAGCAGCCAAGAGGTGGCCGCCCAGCCCCAGCATTTT.

The chain has TRBV6-5 and TRBJ1-2, with TRBD1 matching over 11 bases. The CDR3 contains 14 residues. In germline, CDR1 is MNHEY, CDR2 SVGAGI. J gave up 7 bases and V 6 bases, and 7 bases lay outside the gene matches. CDR3: CASRRTGGAGGYTF. For the CDR3, the DNA is TGTGCCAGCAGACGGACAGGGGGCGCCGGTGGCTACACCTTC.

The count of this clone is one. The gene calls are TRBV5-1 and TRBJ2-5, with TRBD1 matching 9 bases. CDR1 SGHRS and CDR2 YFSETQ come from the germline V gene. Losses at the gene ends were 4 bases for V and 4 bases for J; bases not matched to a gene: 8. The CDR3 has 15 amino acids. The CDR3 is CASSPGQGSLETQYF. CDR3 sequence (DNA): TGCGCCAGCAGCCCGGGACAGGGATCCCTAGAGACCCAGTACTTC.

This rearrangement joins TRBV14 to TRBJ2-7, with 7 bases that match TRBD1. Germline CDR1 SGHDN, CDR2 FVKESK. Trimming at V came to 2 bases and at J to 2 bases, leaving 3 bases not matched to a gene. The CDR3 has 14 residues. CDR3 coding DNA: TGTGCCAGCAGCCAATTCCAGGGGGCCTACGAGCAGTACTTC. It codes for CASSQFQGAYEQYF. Combining the CDR3 with reference TRBV14 and TRBJ2-7 gives the whole variable domain EAGVTQFPSHSVIEKGQTVTLRCDPISGHDNLYWYRRVMGKEIKFLLHFVKESKQDESGMPNNRFLAERTGGTYSTLKVQPAELEDSGVYFCASSQFQGAYEQYFGPGTRLTVT.

The chain employs TRBV6-1 and TRBJ2-4; D is unresolved. Germline loops: CDR1 MNHNS, CDR2 SASEGT. Trimming cost V 5 bases and J 5 bases, with 4 bases left between them. The CDR3 totals 11 residues. CDR3 region: CASSYENIQYF. The CDR3 nucleotides read TGTGCCAGCAGTTACGAAAACATTCAGTACTTC.

This clone was detected only once. J is TRBJ2-2 and V is TRBV27, with 12 bases identical to TRBD1. The CDR3 length is 17 residues. Germline loops: CDR1 MNHEY, CDR2 SMNVEV (reference sequence). Trimming took 10 bases from V and 5 from J; bases not matched to a gene: 14. CDR3: CAKLGSRDRGQTGELFF. CDR3 DNA sequence: TGTGCCAAATTGGGATCGAGGGACAGGGGGCAGACCGGGGAGCTGTTTTTT.

The chain links TRBV28 to TRBJ1-4; 7 bases agree with TRBD1. V lost 6 bases to trimming and J lost 5 bases; unmatched junction nucleotides: 3. Germline V CDR1 and CDR2: MDHEN, SYDVKM. The CDR3 has 13 amino acids. The DNA of the CDR3 is TGTGCCAGCAGGACGGGACAGAATGAAAAACTGTTTTTT. This encodes CASRTGQNEKLFF.

The chain couples TRBV6-5 to TRBJ2-7, with 9 bases that match TRBD2. Germline V gene lookup returns CDR1 MNHEY and CDR2 SVGAGI. V lost 6 bases and J lost 2; bases outside the gene matches: 8. The CDR3 contains 15 residues. CDR3 nucleotide sequence: TGTGCCAGCAGAAGCAGCCTAGCGGGAACCTACGAGCAGTACTTC. It specifies CASRSSLAGTYEQYF.

The gene calls are TRBV27 and TRBJ2-4; 9 bases are shared with TRBD1. The ends lost 5 bases at V and 8 bases at J; junction bases unmatched: 16. Germline CDR1 reads MNHEY; CDR2 reads SMNVEV (reference sequence). This CDR3 comprises 17 residues. CDR3 in DNA: TGTGCCAGCAGTCCCAGTCCCGGGACAGGGAGGTGGCACATTCAGTACTTC. This translates into CASSPSPGTGRWHIQYF.

This clone has a handful of counts. The V and J genes are TRBV5-1 and TRBJ2-7; possible D gene TRBD1, 6 bases. Deletions cut 2 bases from V and 6 bases from J, with 15 bases between. The V gene's germline CDR1 is SGHRS and CDR2 YFSETQ. The CDR3 totals 14 residues. CDR3 amino acids: CASSFHHREFEQYF. In DNA form, the CDR3 reads TGCGCCAGCAGCTTTCATCACAGGGAGTTCGAGCAGTACTTC.

The CDR3 loop reads CATRPGSLSNQPQHF. CDR3 in DNA: TGTGCCACCAGACCGGGATCCCTTAGCAATCAGCCCCAGCATTTT. J is TRBJ1-5 and V is TRBV19, with D hard to call. V lost 10 bases to trimming and J lost 0 bases, with 16 bases between them. There are 15 residues in the CDR3. Germline CDR1 and CDR2: LNHDA and SQIVND (reference sequence).

The chain combines TRBV19 with TRBJ1-5, with 7 bases fitting TRBD1. Looked up from germline, CDR1 is LNHDA and CDR2 is SQIVND (reference sequence). The CDR3 spans 18 residues. V lost 4 bases to trimming and J lost 3 bases; unmatched junction nucleotides: 15. The CDR3 protein is CASSTEGPTGMYNQPQHF. CDR3 nucleotides: TGTGCCAGTAGTACCGAGGGACCGACAGGGATGTACAATCAGCCCCAGCATTTT.

The rearrangement uses TRBV6-1 and TRBJ2-1, with unresolved D. The CDR3 spans 16 residues. Between the trimmed V and J ends, which lost 1 base and 3 bases, there was a span of 13 bases. Looked up from germline, CDR1 is MNHNS and CDR2 is SASEGT. The DNA of the CDR3 is TGTGCCAGCAGTGAAGGGCTGGATTCAATCTACAATGAGCAGTTCTTC. Its translation is CASSEGLDSIYNEQFF.

The chain joins TRBV7-8 to TRBJ1-1; 12 nucleotides line up with TRBD1. V was pared by 6 bases and J by 11 bases, with 13 bases of the junction left unmatched. The CDR3 totals 15 residues. Per the germline V gene, CDR1 is SGHVS and CDR2 is FQNEAQ. The CDR3 DNA sequence: TGTGCCAGCAGACTCGGGACAGGGGGCAAATTCGTGGCTTTCTTT. The encoded protein is CASRLGTGGKFVAFF.

CDR3 nucleotide sequence: TGTGCCAGCAGGGGACTAGAGTCCTACAATGAGCAGTTCTTC. Protein: CASRGLESYNEQFF. The genes are TRBV4-2 and TRBJ2-1; 8 nucleotides agree with TRBD2. V shed 6 bases and J 1 base; nucleotides not matched to a gene: 2. The germline gives CDR1 LGHNA, CDR2 YNFKEQ. CDR3 size: 14 residues.

This clone has just one count. The V call is TRBV19, the J call TRBJ2-7; the match to TRBD2 covers 10 bases. The CDR3 has 13 amino acids. Trimming cost V 6 bases and J 5 bases; bases outside gene matches: 4. Per the germline V gene, CDR1 is LNHDA and CDR2 is SQIVND (reference sequence). This chain's CDR3 is CASRLAGGNEQYF. CDR3 coding DNA: TGTGCCAGTAGATTAGCGGGAGGTAACGAGCAGTACTTC.

The rearrangement links TRBV7-9 to TRBJ1-5, with a weak D call TRBD1 (5 bases). V shed 5 bases and J shed 4 bases, with 12 bases lying between them. Germline loops: CDR1 SEHNR, CDR2 FQNEAQ (reference sequence). The CDR3 loop spans 14 amino acids. The CDR3 DNA reads TGTGCCAGCAGCCCGGGACCTGAGAATCAGCCCCAGCATTTT. Protein sequence: CASSPGPENQPQHF. Together with reference TRBV7-9 and TRBJ1-5, the CDR3 gives the full variable domain: DTGVSQNPRHKITKRGQNVTFRCDPISEHNRLYWYRQTLGQGPEFLTYFQNEAQLEKSRLLSDRFSAERPKGSFSTLEIQRTEQGDSAMYLCASSPGPENQPQHFGDGTRLSIL.

The chain carries TRBV29-1 and TRBJ2-1; TRBD2 aligns across 9 bases. This CDR3 is 18 amino acids long. The germline V gene has CDR1 SQVTM and CDR2 ANQGSEA. The V gene end was trimmed by 0 bases and the J gene end by 0 bases; junction bases not matched to a gene: 9. The CDR3 loop is CSVEDGAGGRASYNEQFF. CDR3 DNA sequence: TGCAGCGTTGAAGACGGGGCTGGCGGGAGGGCCTCCTACAATGAGCAGTTCTTC.

The chain combines TRBV11-2 with TRBJ2-7; D gene uncertain. CDR3 length: 14 amino acids. The V and J ends lost 3 bases and 0 bases respectively, with 9 bases between them. Germline V lookup: CDR1 SGHAT, CDR2 FQNNGV. In nucleotides, the CDR3 is TGTGCCAGCAGCTTCTTGGGCTACTCCTACGAGCAGTACTTC. It codes for CASSFLGYSYEQYF.

The gene calls are TRBV18 and TRBJ2-7; a weak D match, TRBD2 (7 bases). Deletions cut 1 base from V and 3 bases from J, with 13 bases between. Per the germline V gene, CDR1 is KGHSH and CDR2 is LQKENI. CDR3 length equals 15 residues. CDR3 in DNA: TGTGCCAGCTCACCACAGGGGGGGATCGGCTACGAGCAGTACTTC. Protein: CASSPQGGIGYEQYF.